These T cell receptor beta chains were read from a single sample in a study of T cell repertoires in cytomegalovirus infection. TCRdb reprocessed the reads with MiXCR, giving one entry per CDR3 protein. This table holds a few hundred thousand distinct CDR3 sequences, almost 40% found once. No cognate antigen is known for these TCRs. This sample comprised cultured PBMCs, obtained from culture after CMV antigen stimulation. These receptors were obtained from a human donor in good health (CMV status not recorded). Some clones in this sample may be carry-over from other donors' samples. Each CDR3 is given with its conserved first and last residue. D genes are given only for firm matches. The listing skips clone size in some rows; elsewhere it reads once, few, many or a size class.

>TRBJ2-1|TRBD2|TRBV9|few
TGTGCCAGCAGCGTAGTGGCTAGCGGGAGATTGAATGAGCAGTTCTTC
CASSVVASGRLNEQFF
>TRBJ2-2|NA|TRBV6-6|NA
TGTGCCAGCAGCCAACTCACAGAGAACACCGGGGAGCTGTTTTTT
CASSQLTENTGELFF
>TRBJ1-2|NA|TRBV5-6|few
TGTGCCAGCAGCTATAACGACAGGAACTATGGCTACACCTTC
CASSYNDRNYGYTF
>TRBJ1-4|NA|TRBV12-3/TRBV12-4|NA
TGTGCCAGCAGTCCACGAGAGTTTAATGAAAAACTGTTTTTT
CASSPREFNEKLFF
>TRBJ2-7|TRBD1|TRBV28|NA
TGTGCCAGCAGTCGGACAGGGTTGGTCGACGAGCAGTACTTC
CASSRTGLVDEQYF
>TRBJ2-1|NA|TRBV12-3/TRBV12-4|NA
TGTGCCAGCAGACCTCCGGGACTCCTTACCAATGAGCAGTTCTTC
CASRPPGLLTNEQFF
>TRBJ2-5|TRBD2|TRBV7-8|NA
TGTGCCAGCAGTCAGAGGGCGGCGGGGGGATATTCGACCCAGTACTTC
CASSQRAAGGYSTQYF
>TRBJ1-4|NA|TRBV28|NA
TGTGCCAGCATGCCGACGGCAACTAATGAAAAACTGTTTTTT
CASMPTATNEKLFF
>TRBJ2-7|NA|TRBV19|few
TGTGCCAGTAGTATAGGTGGTTCGGGGACCTACGAGCAGTACTTC
CASSIGGSGTYEQYF
>TRBJ1-2|NA|TRBV15|NA
TGTGCCACCAGCAGAGATCACCCCAGGGGTGGCTACACCTTC
CATSRDHPRGGYTF